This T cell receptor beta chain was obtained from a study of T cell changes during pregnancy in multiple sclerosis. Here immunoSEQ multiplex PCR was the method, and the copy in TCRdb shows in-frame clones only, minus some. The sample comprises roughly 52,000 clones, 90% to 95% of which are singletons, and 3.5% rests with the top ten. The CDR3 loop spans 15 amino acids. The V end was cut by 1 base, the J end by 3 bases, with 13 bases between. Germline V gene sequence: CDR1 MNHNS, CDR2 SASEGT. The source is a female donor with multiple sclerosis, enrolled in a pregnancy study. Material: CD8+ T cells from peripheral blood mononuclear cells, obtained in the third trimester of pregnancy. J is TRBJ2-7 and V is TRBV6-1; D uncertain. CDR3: CASSEGENRRYEQYF. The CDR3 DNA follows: TGTGCCAGCAGTGAAGGAGAAAATCGTCGCTACGAGCAGTACTTC.